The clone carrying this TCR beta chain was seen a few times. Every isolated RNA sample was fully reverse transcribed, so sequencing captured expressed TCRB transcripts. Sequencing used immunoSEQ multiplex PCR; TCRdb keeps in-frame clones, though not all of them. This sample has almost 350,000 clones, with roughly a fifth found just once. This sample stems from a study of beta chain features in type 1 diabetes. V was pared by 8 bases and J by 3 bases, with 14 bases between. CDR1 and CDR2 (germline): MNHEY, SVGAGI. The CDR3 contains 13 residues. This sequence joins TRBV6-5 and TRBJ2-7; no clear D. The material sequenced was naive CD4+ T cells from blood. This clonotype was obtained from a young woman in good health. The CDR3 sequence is CASGPQNNYEQYF. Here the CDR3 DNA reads TGTGCCAGCGGGCCCCAGAACAACTACGAGCAGTACTTC.